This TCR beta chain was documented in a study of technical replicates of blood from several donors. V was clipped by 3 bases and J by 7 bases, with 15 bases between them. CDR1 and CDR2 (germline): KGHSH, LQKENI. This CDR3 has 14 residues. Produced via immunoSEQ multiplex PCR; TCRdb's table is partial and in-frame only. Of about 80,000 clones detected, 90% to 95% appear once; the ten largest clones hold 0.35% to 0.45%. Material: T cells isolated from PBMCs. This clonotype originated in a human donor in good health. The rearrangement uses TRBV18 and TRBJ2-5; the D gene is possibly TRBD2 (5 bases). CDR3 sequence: CASSPTRDTGTQYF. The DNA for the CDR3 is TGTGCCAGCTCACCCACTAGGGATACGGGGACCCAGTACTTC.